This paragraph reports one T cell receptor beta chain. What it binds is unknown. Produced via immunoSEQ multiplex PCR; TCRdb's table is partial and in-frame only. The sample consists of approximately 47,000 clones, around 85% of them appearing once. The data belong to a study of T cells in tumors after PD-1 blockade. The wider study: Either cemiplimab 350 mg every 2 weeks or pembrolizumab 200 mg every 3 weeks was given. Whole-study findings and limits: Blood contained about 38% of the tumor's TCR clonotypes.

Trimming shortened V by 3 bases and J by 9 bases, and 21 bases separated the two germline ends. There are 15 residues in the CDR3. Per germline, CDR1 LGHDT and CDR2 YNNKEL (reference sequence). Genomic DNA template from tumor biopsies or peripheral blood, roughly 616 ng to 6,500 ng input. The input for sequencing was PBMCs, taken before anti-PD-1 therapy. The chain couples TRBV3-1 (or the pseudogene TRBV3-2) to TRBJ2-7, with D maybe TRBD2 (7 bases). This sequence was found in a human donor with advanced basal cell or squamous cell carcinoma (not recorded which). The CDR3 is CASSQGRGGFSRQYF. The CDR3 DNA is TGTGCCAGCAGCCAGGGAAGGGGGGGCTTTTCTAGGCAGTACTTC.